This T cell receptor beta chain stems from a study of T cells in Graves' hyperthyroidism and ophthalmopathy. Trimming removed 3 bases from V and 5 bases from J, with 14 bases in between. The germline CDR1 and CDR2 sequences are LNHNV and YYDKDF (reference sequence). This CDR3 has 15 residues. Using RNA transcripts as the source, TCR beta CDR3 regions were amplified. Carried out on the TCR CDR3, a first-round RT-PCR used the HTBI primer set. TCRdb re-derived calls from the multiplex PCR reads in MiXCR, one entry per CDR3 protein. The table has around 350,000 distinct CDR3 sequences, approximately 13% seen once.

Sequencing was performed on blood. The chain couples TRBV15 to TRBJ2-1; TRBD1 is a possible D gene (7 bases). The origin of this receptor is a woman in her late teens or twenties with Graves' hyperthyroidism. CDR3 protein: CATSSVPGGNNEQFF. The CDR3 nucleotides read TGTGCCACCAGCAGTGTCCCAGGGGGGAACAATGAGCAGTTCTTC.